The 28 T cell receptor beta chains below were found in one sample sequenced in a study of cytomegalovirus exposure and HLA in healthy donors. The PCR ran on 60 Vbeta and 13 Jbeta primers. Method: immunoSEQ multiplex PCR; TCRdb's copy keeps in-frame clones and lacks some. Of around 70,000 clones in the sample, approximately 60% were seen once. The specimen was PBMCs. These receptors were collected from a man aged 25 to 45 in good health and CMV-seronegative.

This chain uses TRBV5-1 with TRBJ2-5, with 8 bases identical to TRBD1. The germline V gene encodes CDR1 SGHRS and CDR2 YFSETQ. The V gene end was trimmed by 5 bases and the J gene end by 4 bases; junction bases not matched to a gene: 7. This CDR3 is 14 amino acids long. The CDR3 nucleotides are TGCGCCAGCAGTCGGACAGGGATGCGAGAGACCCAGTACTTC. Translation: CASSRTGMRETQYF. The full variable domain, rest sourced from reference TRBV5-1 and TRBJ2-5, is KAGVTQTPRYLIKTRGQQVTLSCSPISGHRSVSWYQQTPGQGLQFLFEYFSETQRNKGNFPGRFSGRQFSNSRSEMNVSTLELGDSALYLCASSRTGMRETQYFGPGTRLLVL.

This rearrangement joins TRBV6-1 to TRBJ1-1; 7 bases align to TRBD1. The CDR3 has 14 amino acids. The germline V gene has CDR1 MNHNS and CDR2 SASEGT. Trimming at V came to 5 bases and at J to 5 bases, leaving 8 bases not matched to a gene. The CDR3 region is CASSNRQGGTEAFF. CDR3 DNA sequence: TGTGCCAGCAGTAACCGACAGGGCGGAACTGAAGCTTTCTTT.

The V call is TRBV6-5, the J call TRBJ2-5, with 9 bases fitting TRBD1. The CDR3 consists of 14 residues. The V and J ends lost 2 bases and 4 bases, in that order; junction bases with no gene match: 2. CDR1 is MNHEY, CDR2 SVGAGI, per germline. The CDR3 nucleotides read TGTGCCAGCAGTTACAACAGGGGGCGAGAGACCCAGTACTTC. It encodes CASSYNRGRETQYF.

The rearrangement links TRBV27 to TRBJ2-3, with D maybe TRBD1 (6 bases). The V end lost 5 bases, the J end lost 4 bases, and 10 bases lay between the germline ends. Germline CDR1 MNHEY, CDR2 SMNVEV (reference sequence). CDR3 size: 13 residues. The CDR3 bases are TGTGCCAGCAGTCGTCAGGGGCCAGATACGCAGTATTTT. It is translated as CASSRQGPDTQYF.

This chain uses TRBV7-6 with TRBJ2-7; D uncertain. The germline V gene has CDR1 SGHVS and CDR2 FNYEAQ. V shed 5 bases and J shed 6 bases, with 14 bases lying between them. This CDR3 has 13 residues. CDR3 nucleotide sequence: TGTGCCAGCAGCCCGGTGCCAATCGGCGAGCAGTACTTC. Its translation: CASSPVPIGEQYF.

This chain joins TRBV6-5 and TRBJ1-3; the match to TRBD1 covers 8 bases. The V segment lost 6 bases and the J segment 2 bases; nucleotides outside the gene matches: 6. The CDR3 contains 15 residues. The germline gives CDR1 MNHEY, CDR2 SVGAGI. CDR3 nucleotides: TGTGCCAGCAGGACAGGGGAACACACTGGAAACACCATATATTTT. This gives the protein CASRTGEHTGNTIYF.

The chain carries TRBV6-5 and TRBJ1-1, with TRBD1 identical over 8 bases. CDR3 length: 14 amino acids. The V gene end was trimmed by 5 bases and the J gene end by 2 bases; junction bases not matched to a gene: 4. Looked up from germline, CDR1 is MNHEY and CDR2 is SVGAGI. CDR3 sequence reads: CASSIGQGNTEAFF. The CDR3 region has the DNA TGTGCCAGCAGTATCGGACAGGGAAACACTGAAGCTTTCTTT.

The sample holds a few counts of this clone. This chain uses TRBV7-8 with TRBJ2-7; weak D call: TRBD1 (6 bases). There are 17 residues in the CDR3. Trimming took 0 bases from V and 4 from J, leaving 19 bases between them. Per the germline V gene, CDR1 is SGHVS and CDR2 is FQNEAQ. The CDR3 bases are TGTGCCAGCAGCTTAGCGCGTGAAAGGACAGAATTTTACGAGCAGTACTTC. Its protein is CASSLARERTEFYEQYF.

CDR3 region: CASSLESDNEQFF. CDR3 coding DNA: TGCGCCAGCAGCTTGGAATCGGACAATGAGCAGTTCTTC. This chain connects TRBV5-1 to TRBJ2-1; D is undetermined. The CDR3 spans 13 residues. CDR1 is SGHRS and CDR2 is YFSETQ in the germline V gene. The V and J ends lost 0 bases and 5 bases respectively, with 6 bases between them. The variable domain in full, completed from reference TRBV5-1 and TRBJ2-1, reads KAGVTQTPRYLIKTRGQQVTLSCSPISGHRSVSWYQQTPGQGLQFLFEYFSETQRNKGNFPGRFSGRQFSNSRSEMNVSTLELGDSALYLCASSLESDNEQFFGPGTRLTVL.

This clone was detected only once. This rearrangement joins TRBV9 to TRBJ2-1, with 7 nucleotides matching TRBD1. The CDR3 loop spans 14 amino acids. With 5 bases clipped from V and 8 bases from J, the junction kept 10 bases outside the gene matches. Germline CDR1 and CDR2: SGDLS and YYNGEE. CDR3 DNA sequence: TGTGCCAGCAGTAGGGGGCCTACACAGGATGAGCAGTTCTTC. Its protein is CASSRGPTQDEQFF.

As DNA, the CDR3 is TGCGCCAGCAGCTTCCAGACTAGCGGACTGCAAGAGACCCAGTACTTC. The encoded protein is CASSFQTSGLQETQYF. The chain is built from TRBV4-1 and TRBJ2-5; 9 bases fit TRBD2. The V gene's germline CDR1 is MGHRA and CDR2 YSYEKL. Trimming removed 5 bases from V and 2 bases from J; junction bases left unmatched: 9. This CDR3 has 16 amino acids.

The chain uses TRBV30 and TRBJ1-5, with D maybe TRBD1 (6 bases). V lost 3 bases to trimming and J lost 2 bases, with 14 bases between them. CDR1 and CDR2 (germline): GTSNPN, SVGIG (reference sequence). This CDR3 comprises 15 residues. This CDR3 reads CAWRQQGGRNQPQHF. CDR3 in DNA: TGTGCCTGGAGACAACAGGGTGGTCGCAATCAGCCCCAGCATTTT.

This clone turned up a few times. This chain connects TRBV6-4 to TRBJ1-1; maybe TRBD1 (6 bases). Trimming removed 5 bases at V and 1 base at J, with 11 bases between. The germline V gene has CDR1 MRHNA and CDR2 SNTAGT. This CDR3 is built from 14 residues. The DNA of the CDR3 is TGTGCCAGCAGTCCCGGGACAACGAACACTGAAGCTTTCTTT. It is translated as CASSPGTTNTEAFF.

This clone was seen only a few times. The chain uses TRBV18 and TRBJ2-1; no firm D call. Germline loops: CDR1 KGHSH, CDR2 LQKENI. Trimming shortened V by 1 base and J by 6 bases, and 4 bases separated the two germline ends. The CDR3 has 12 amino acids. In DNA form, the CDR3 reads TGTGCCAGCTCACCACTGGCCAATGAGCAGTTCTTC. Residues: CASSPLANEQFF.

The rearrangement links TRBV27 to TRBJ2-1; 8 bases fit TRBD1. CDR3 length: 21 amino acids. The germline V gene has CDR1 MNHEY and CDR2 SMNVEV (reference sequence). The V segment lost 0 bases and the J segment 3 bases; nucleotides outside the gene matches: 19. In DNA form, the CDR3 reads TGTGCCAGCAGTTTATCTGGGCTGTTGGGATCCCAGGGGGCTATCTACAATGAGCAGTTCTTC. Amino acid sequence: CASSLSGLLGSQGAIYNEQFF.

The chain recombines TRBV7-3 with TRBJ2-3; a weak D match, TRBD2 (5 bases). CDR1 and CDR2 from the germline V gene are SGHTA and FQGTGA. V lost 5 bases and J 8 bases, leaving 14 bases between the germline ends. CDR3 length equals 13 residues. The CDR3 region has the DNA TGTGCCAGCAGCCAATACCCCGAGGGTACGCAGTATTTT. It encodes CASSQYPEGTQYF.

J is TRBJ1-1 and V is TRBV11-3; 8 bases are shared with TRBD1. CDR3 size: 13 residues. Germline V gives CDR1 SGHNT, CDR2 YENEEA. V lost 5 bases and J lost 10; bases outside the gene matches: 9. The CDR3: CASSPSDRAGAFF. CDR3 coding DNA: TGTGCCAGCAGCCCCTCGGACAGGGCGGGAGCTTTCTTT.

V and J are TRBV11-2 and TRBJ2-7; 10 bases agree with TRBD2. J was trimmed by 1 base and V by 5 bases; bases with no gene match: 2. Germline V CDR1 and CDR2: SGHAT, FQNNGV. The CDR3 contains 14 residues. CDR3 residues: CASSVLAGSYEQYF. The CDR3 DNA reads as TGTGCCAGCAGCGTACTAGCGGGGTCCTACGAGCAGTACTTC.

The chain combines TRBV6-5 with TRBJ2-7; D may be TRBD1 (5 bases). CDR3 size: 15 residues. V lost 1 base to trimming and J lost 2 bases, with 12 bases between them. The germline CDR1 and CDR2 sequences are MNHEY and SVGAGI. The CDR3 sequence: CASSYYATVAYEQYF. The CDR3 bases are TGTGCCAGCAGTTACTACGCGACAGTTGCCTACGAGCAGTACTTC.

The chain recombines TRBV7-6 with TRBJ2-5, with a weak D call TRBD2 (5 bases). V was trimmed by 4 bases and J by 1 base, leaving 16 bases between them. The CDR3 has 16 residues. Germline CDR1 is SGHVS and CDR2 is FNYEAQ. As DNA, the CDR3 is TGTGCCAGCAGCTACCGGGAACCCCTGTCCCAAGAGACCCAGTACTTC. It is translated as CASSYREPLSQETQYF.

The genes are TRBV4-2 and TRBJ2-6, with D unresolved. The CDR3 is 18 residues long. V shed 2 bases and J shed 0 bases, with 14 bases lying between them. Germline lookup yields CDR1 LGHNA and CDR2 YNFKEQ. The CDR3 coding sequence is TGTGCCAGCAGCCAACCGGAGAATATAAACTCTGGGGCCAACGTCCTGACTTTC. This translates into CASSQPENINSGANVLTF.

The DNA of the CDR3 is TGTGCCAGCAGCTTAGATCGGGTAGTTTACGACTACACCTTC. This sequence encodes CASSLDRVVYDYTF. The chain combines TRBV7-9 with TRBJ1-2; D gene ambiguous. With 1 base removed from V and 10 bases from J, the gap between germline ends came to 16 bases. This CDR3 is 14 amino acids long. Germline V gene data show CDR1 as SEHNR and CDR2 as FQNEAQ (reference sequence). Supplemented by reference TRBV7-9 and TRBJ1-2, the full variable domain reads DTGVSQNPRHKITKRGQNVTFRCDPISEHNRLYWYRQTLGQGPEFLTYFQNEAQLEKSRLLSDRFSAERPKGSFSTLEIQRTEQGDSAMYLCASSLDRVVYDYTFGSGTRLTVV.

The gene calls are TRBV5-1 and TRBJ2-5, with 15 bases lining up with TRBD2. Trimming removed 4 bases from V and 1 base from J; junction bases left unmatched: 2. Per germline, CDR1 SGHRS and CDR2 YFSETQ. The CDR3 runs 16 residues. CDR3 sequence: CASSAGLAGGQETQYF. DNA of the CDR3: TGCGCCAGCAGCGCGGGACTAGCGGGGGGCCAAGAGACCCAGTACTTC.

The chain employs TRBV4-2 and TRBJ2-2, with D possibly TRBD2 on 5 matching bases. The CDR3 sequence is 16 residues long. The germline gives CDR1 LGHNA, CDR2 YNFKEQ. V was cut by 1 base and J by 7 bases, with 16 bases left in between. The CDR3, as DNA: TGTGCCAGCAGCCAAGGAGCTACCCCCGGGGTCGGGGAGCTGTTTTTT. This codes for CASSQGATPGVGELFF.

The chain employs TRBV5-6 and TRBJ2-5, with D perhaps TRBD1 (6 bases). Germline lookup yields CDR1 SGHDT and CDR2 YYEEEE. Trimming removed 0 bases from V and 5 bases from J, with 8 bases in between. The length of the CDR3 is 13 residues. The CDR3 protein is CASSLDRVETQYF. CDR3 DNA sequence: TGTGCCAGCAGCTTGGACAGGGTCGAGACCCAGTACTTC.

The chain uses TRBV11-1 and TRBJ2-5; 7 bases agree with TRBD2. Germline CDR1 and CDR2: SGHAT and FQDESV (reference sequence). The CDR3 spans 14 residues. After removal of 1 base from V and 5 bases from J, the junction contained 4 bases not matched to a gene. The CDR3: CASSLVGGSETQYF. As DNA, the CDR3 is TGTGCCAGCAGCTTAGTGGGGGGGTCCGAGACCCAGTACTTC.

Written as DNA, the CDR3 is TGCGCCAGCAGTTACACGGACAGGAAGTACGAGCAGTACTTC. Translating gives CASSYTDRKYEQYF. J is TRBJ2-7 and V is TRBV5-1, with 7 bases fitting TRBD1. This CDR3 region has 14 residues. Germline V lookup: CDR1 SGHRS, CDR2 YFSETQ. J was trimmed by 4 bases and V by 5 bases; bases with no gene match: 9.

This clone was seen a single time. V gene TRBV7-2 combines with J gene TRBJ1-1; 7 nucleotides agree with TRBD1. V lost 8 bases, J lost 5 bases, and 5 bases stayed unmatched. The CDR3 length is 12 residues. The V gene's germline CDR1 is SGHTA and CDR2 FQGNSA. The CDR3 sequence is CASLRGVTEAFF. The CDR3 nucleotides are TGTGCCAGCCTCAGGGGGGTAACTGAAGCTTTCTTT.